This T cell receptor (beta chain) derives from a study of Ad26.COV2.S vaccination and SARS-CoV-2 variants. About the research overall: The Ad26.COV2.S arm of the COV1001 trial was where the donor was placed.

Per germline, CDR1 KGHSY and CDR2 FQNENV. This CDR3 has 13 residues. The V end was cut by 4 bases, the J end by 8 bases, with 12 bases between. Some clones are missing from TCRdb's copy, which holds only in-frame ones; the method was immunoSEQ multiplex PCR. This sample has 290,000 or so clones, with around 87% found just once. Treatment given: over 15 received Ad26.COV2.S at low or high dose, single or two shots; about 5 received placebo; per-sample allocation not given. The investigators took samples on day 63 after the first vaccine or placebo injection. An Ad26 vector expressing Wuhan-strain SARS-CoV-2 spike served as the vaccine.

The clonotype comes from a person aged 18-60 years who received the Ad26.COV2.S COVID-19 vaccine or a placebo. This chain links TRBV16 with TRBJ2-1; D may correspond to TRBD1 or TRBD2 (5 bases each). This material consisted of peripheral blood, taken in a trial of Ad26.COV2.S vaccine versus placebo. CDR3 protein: CASSPWDDHEQFF. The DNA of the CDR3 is TGTGCCAGCAGCCCTTGGGACGACCATGAGCAGTTCTTC. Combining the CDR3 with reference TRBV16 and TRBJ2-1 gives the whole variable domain GEEVAQTPKHLVRGEGQKAKLYCAPIKGHSYVFWYQQVLKNEFKFLISFQNENVFDETGMPKERFSAKCLPNSPCSLEIQATKLEDSAVYFCASSPWDDHEQFFGPGTRLTVL.